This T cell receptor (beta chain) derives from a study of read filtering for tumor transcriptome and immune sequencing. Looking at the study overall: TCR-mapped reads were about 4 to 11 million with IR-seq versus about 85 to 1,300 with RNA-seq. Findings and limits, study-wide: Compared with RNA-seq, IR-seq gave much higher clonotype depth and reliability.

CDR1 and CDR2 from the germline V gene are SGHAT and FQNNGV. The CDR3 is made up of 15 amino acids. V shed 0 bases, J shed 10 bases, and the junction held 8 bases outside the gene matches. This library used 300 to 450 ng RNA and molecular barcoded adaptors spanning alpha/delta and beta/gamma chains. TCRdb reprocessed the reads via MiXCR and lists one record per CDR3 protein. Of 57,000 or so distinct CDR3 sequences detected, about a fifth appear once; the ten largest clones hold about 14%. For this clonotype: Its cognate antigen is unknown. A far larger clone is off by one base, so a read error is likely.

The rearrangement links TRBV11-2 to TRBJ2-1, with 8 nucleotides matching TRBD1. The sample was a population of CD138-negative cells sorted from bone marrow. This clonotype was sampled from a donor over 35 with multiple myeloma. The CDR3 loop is CASSLDRDRSYEQFF. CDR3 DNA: TGTGCCAGCAGCTTAGACCGGGACAGGAGCTACGAGCAGTTCTTC. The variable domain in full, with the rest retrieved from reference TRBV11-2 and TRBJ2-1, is EAGVAQSPRYKIIEKRQSVAFWCNPISGHATLYWYQQILGQGPKLLIQFQNNGVVDDSQLPKDRFSAERLKGVDSTLKIQPAKLEDSAVYLCASSLDRDRSYEQFFGPGTRLTVL.